These 23 T cell receptor beta chains were sequenced from one sample in a study of blood T cell repertoires in COVID-19. Clones were sequenced by immunoSEQ multiplex PCR, and TCRdb holds only the in-frame ones, with some missing. The sample records 250,000 or so clones, 85% to 90% being singletons. Sequencing used peripheral blood. The receptors here all came from a man at least 80 years old with acute or convalescent COVID-19.

V usage is TRBV5-6 and J usage is TRBJ2-4; possible D gene TRBD2, 5 bases. CDR3 size: 17 residues. CDR1 SGHDT and CDR2 YYEEEE come from the germline V gene. V lost 1 base to trimming and J lost 7 bases, with 21 bases between them. The CDR3 region is CASSLLSGRSVGNIQYF. CDR3 nucleotide sequence: TGTGCCAGCAGCTTGCTGTCGGGAAGGTCTGTTGGGAACATTCAGTACTTC.

This chain joins TRBV18 and TRBJ2-1; TRBD2 agrees at 11 bases. From germline, CDR1 is KGHSH and CDR2 LQKENI. The CDR3 has 15 amino acids. Trimming at V came to 3 bases and at J to 4 bases, leaving 2 bases not matched to a gene. CDR3 amino acids: CASSPGLAEYNEQFF. CDR3 bases: TGTGCCAGCTCACCGGGACTAGCGGAATACAATGAGCAGTTCTTC.

The chain employs TRBV6-2 or TRBV6-3 and TRBJ1-1; D is unresolved. Trimming pared 5 bases from V and 3 bases from J, leaving 7 bases between. The CDR3 length is 12 residues. In germline, CDR1 is MNHEY, CDR2 SVGEGT. As DNA, the CDR3 is TGTGCCAGCAGTCCCCCTCACACTGAAGCTTTCTTT. Protein product: CASSPPHTEAFF.

The V call is TRBV29-1, the J call TRBJ2-5; TRBD2 aligns across 8 bases. CDR3 length: 13 amino acids. Germline V gives CDR1 SQVTM, CDR2 ANQGSEA. The V segment lost 6 bases and the J segment 5 bases; nucleotides outside the gene matches: 8. The CDR3 DNA reads TGCAGCGTGGATCGGGGGGGTTCTGAGACCCAGTACTTC. It yields the protein CSVDRGGSETQYF.

The genes are TRBV9 and TRBJ1-3; D gene uncertain. The CDR3 consists of 14 residues. The ends were cut back, 0 bases at V and 8 bases at J, with 12 bases in the middle. CDR1 SGDLS and CDR2 YYNGEE come from the germline V gene. This CDR3 reads CASSVVPAADTIYF. DNA for the CDR3: TGTGCCAGCAGCGTAGTTCCCGCCGCGGACACCATATATTTT.

The J gene is TRBJ2-7, the V gene TRBV28, with TRBD2 identical over 12 bases. The V segment lost 10 bases and the J segment 2 bases; nucleotides outside the gene matches: 12. The CDR3 length is 16 residues. The V gene's germline CDR1 is MDHEN and CDR2 SYDVKM. CDR3 protein: CATDTIGLAGPYEQYF. The CDR3, as DNA: TGTGCCACCGATACCATCGGACTAGCGGGGCCCTACGAGCAGTACTTC.

CDR3 protein: CASGRAGTRNQETQYF. CDR3 nucleotide sequence: TGCGCCTCAGGAAGGGCAGGGACTAGAAATCAAGAGACCCAGTACTTC. The V call is TRBV5-1, the J call TRBJ2-5; 8 bases map to TRBD2. There are 16 residues in the CDR3. From germline, CDR1 is SGHRS and CDR2 YFSETQ. Trimming at V came to 10 bases and at J to 2 bases, leaving 16 bases not matched to a gene.

V gene TRBV5-1 combines with J gene TRBJ2-5, with 11 bases identical to TRBD1. V lost 5 bases to trimming and J lost 5 bases; unmatched junction nucleotides: 8. CDR3 length equals 15 residues. Germline lookup yields CDR1 SGHRS and CDR2 YFSETQ. Here the CDR3 DNA reads TGCGCCAGCAGAACCGGGACAGGGGGTTTGGAGACCCAGTACTTC. This codes for CASRTGTGGLETQYF.

This chain connects TRBV6-2 or TRBV6-3 to TRBJ2-4; weak D call: TRBD2 (6 bases). Germline V lookup: CDR1 MNHEY, CDR2 SVGEGT. V was pared by 6 bases and J by 1 base, with 25 bases between. The CDR3 is 19 amino acids. The CDR3 spells CASSPSGREFEMAKNIQYF. CDR3 in DNA: TGTGCCAGCAGCCCCTCGGGGCGGGAATTCGAAATGGCCAAAAACATTCAGTACTTC.

J is TRBJ1-3 and V is TRBV4-1; TRBD1 might be the D (6 bases). Germline CDR1 reads MGHRA; CDR2 reads YSYEKL. The CDR3 sequence is 16 residues long. The V and J ends lost 4 bases and 0 bases respectively, with 13 bases between them. The CDR3 protein is CASSLSTGSSGNTIYF. The CDR3, as DNA: TGCGCCAGCAGCCTATCAACAGGGAGCTCTGGAAACACCATATATTTT.

The V and J genes are TRBV9 and TRBJ1-2, with 7 positions matching TRBD1. The junction had 7 bases not matched to a gene; V was cut back by 4 bases and J by 10 bases. Germline CDR1 SGDLS, CDR2 YYNGEE. The CDR3 spans 12 residues. CDR3 in amino acids: CASSPLTGPYTF. CDR3 bases: TGTGCCAGCAGCCCCCTGACAGGGCCCTACACCTTC. The variable domain in full, completed from reference TRBV9 and TRBJ1-2, reads DSGVTQTPKHLITATGQRVTLRCSPRSGDLSVYWYQQSLDQGLQFLIQYYNGEERAKGNILERFSAQQFPDLHSELNLSSLELGDSALYFCASSPLTGPYTFGSGTRLTVV.

The CDR3 loop reads CASSLYRDNTEAFF. Written as DNA, the CDR3 is TGCGCCAGCAGCCTCTACAGGGATAACACTGAAGCTTTCTTT. This chain uses TRBV4-3 with TRBJ1-1; tentative D call: TRBD1 (6 bases). Germline loops: CDR1 LGHNA, CDR2 YSLEER. The V end lost 4 bases, the J end lost 2 bases, and 11 bases lay between the germline ends. There are 14 residues in the CDR3.

The chain recombines TRBV6-5 with TRBJ2-6; D is perhaps TRBD1 (6 bases). V gave up 0 bases and J gave up 4 bases, with 10 bases separating them. CDR3 length: 16 amino acids. Germline V gene data show CDR1 as MNHEY and CDR2 as SVGAGI. CDR3 in amino acids: CASSYSGQSGANVLTF. The CDR3 bases are TGTGCCAGCAGTTACTCTGGACAGTCCGGGGCCAACGTCCTGACTTTC.

This rearrangement joins TRBV7-2 to TRBJ1-2; D is undetermined. This CDR3 region has 14 residues. The germline gives CDR1 SGHTA, CDR2 FQGNSA. V lost 1 base and J lost 2, with 8 bases in between. CDR3: CASSLGTTNYGYTF. CDR3 DNA: TGTGCCAGCAGCTTAGGCACCACAAACTATGGCTACACCTTC. The full variable domain, its missing parts supplied by reference TRBV7-2 and TRBJ1-2, is GAGVSQSPSNKVTEKGKDVELRCDPISGHTALYWYRQSLGQGLEFLIYFQGNSAPDKSGLPSDRFSAERTGGSVSTLTIQRTQQEDSAVYLCASSLGTTNYGYTFGSGTRLTVV.

The chain uses TRBV29-1 and TRBJ1-1; D is ambiguous. This CDR3 has 16 residues. Germline V gives CDR1 SQVTM, CDR2 ANQGSEA. V gave up 7 bases and J gave up 1 base, with 22 bases separating them. CDR3 nucleotides: TGCAGCGCTCCCTCTGGCGGTTATAGCGGGAACACTGAAGCTTTCTTT. Amino acid sequence: CSAPSGGYSGNTEAFF.

This clone was seen at least ten times. CDR3 loop: CASSHNRGVSNSPLHF. The DNA for the CDR3 is TGCGCCAGCAGCCATAACAGGGGGGTCTCTAATTCACCCCTCCACTTT. The chain has TRBV4-3 and TRBJ1-6; TRBD1 agrees at 8 bases. V was pared by 3 bases and J by 6 bases, with 7 bases of the junction left unmatched. Germline V gene lookup returns CDR1 LGHNA and CDR2 YSLEER. CDR3 length equals 16 residues.

V usage is TRBV14 and J usage is TRBJ2-3; D is ambiguous. Trimming removed 1 base at V and 0 bases at J, with 8 bases between. The CDR3 is made up of 15 amino acids. Germline V lookup: CDR1 SGHDN, CDR2 FVKESK. CDR3 residues: CASSQGGGSTDTQYF. For the CDR3, the DNA is TGTGCCAGCAGCCAAGGCGGCGGTAGCACAGATACGCAGTATTTT.

The rearrangement uses TRBV5-1 and TRBJ2-2, with a possible D match to TRBD2 (6 bases). The V and J ends lost 2 bases and 0 bases respectively, with 14 bases between them. The CDR3 consists of 17 residues. Germline-derived CDR1 and CDR2 are SGHRS and YFSETQ. Written as DNA, the CDR3 is TGCGCCAGCAGCTTCGGCGCAGGGACTTCGAACACCGGGGAGCTGTTTTTT. Its translation is CASSFGAGTSNTGELFF.

This clone was picked up one time. As DNA, the CDR3 is TGTGCCAGCAGTTCGGGGGTCAGACATGGCTACACCTTC. Translating gives CASSSGVRHGYTF. J is TRBJ1-2 and V is TRBV27; weak D call: TRBD1 (5 bases). V shed 4 bases and J shed 6 bases, with 12 bases lying between them. The CDR3 runs to 13 residues. Germline CDR1 MNHEY, CDR2 SMNVEV (reference sequence).

The chain's CDR3 is CSVEQSYEQYF. The CDR3 DNA reads as TGCAGCGTTGAACAGTCCTACGAGCAGTACTTC. J is TRBJ2-7 and V is TRBV29-1, with D uncertain. Trimming left V 2 bases short and J 1 base short, with 3 bases between. The CDR3 spans 11 residues. Germline CDR1 reads SQVTM; CDR2 reads ANQGSEA.

Comment on this clone: This same CDR3 is encoded by further DNA sequences in the sample. The J gene is TRBJ2-2, the V gene TRBV6-5, with 8 positions matching TRBD1. The germline gives CDR1 MNHEY, CDR2 SVGAGI. The CDR3 has 15 amino acids. V lost 6 bases and J lost 3; bases outside the gene matches: 6. The CDR3 DNA is TGTGCCAGCAGACCTGACAGGGGACACACCGGGGAGCTGTTTTTT. It encodes CASRPDRGHTGELFF.

The chain recombines TRBV5-1 with TRBJ1-2; the match to TRBD1 covers 12 bases. Germline CDR1 SGHRS, CDR2 YFSETQ. CDR3 size: 14 residues. The ends lost 3 bases at V and 8 bases at J; junction bases unmatched: 5. DNA for the CDR3: TGCGCCAGCAGCTCGGGACAGGGGGCGTCGGGCTACACCTTC. Translated: CASSSGQGASGYTF.

The CDR3 DNA follows: TGTGCCAGCAGTTACGGCAGGATCGGTGAAAAACTGTTTTTT. This encodes CASSYGRIGEKLFF. The chain uses TRBV6-6 and TRBJ1-4; D remains unclear. CDR3 length: 14 amino acids. CDR1 is MNHNY and CDR2 is SVGAGI in the germline V gene (reference sequence). V was trimmed by 2 bases and J by 7 bases, leaving 11 bases between them.